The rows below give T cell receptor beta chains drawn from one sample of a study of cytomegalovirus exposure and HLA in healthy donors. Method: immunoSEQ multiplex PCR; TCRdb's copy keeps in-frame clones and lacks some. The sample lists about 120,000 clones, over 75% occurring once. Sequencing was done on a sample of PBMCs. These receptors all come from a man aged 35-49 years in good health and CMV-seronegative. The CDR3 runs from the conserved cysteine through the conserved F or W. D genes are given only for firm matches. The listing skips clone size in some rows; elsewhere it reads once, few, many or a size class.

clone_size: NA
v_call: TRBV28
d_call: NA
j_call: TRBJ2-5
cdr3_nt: TGTGCCAGCAGTTCCCCGGGGAGAATGGGAGAGACCCAGTACTTC
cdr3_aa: CASSSPGRMGETQYF

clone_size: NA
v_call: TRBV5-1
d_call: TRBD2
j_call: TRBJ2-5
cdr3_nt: TGCGCCAGCAGCTTGCTTACTAGCGGGGGTAGCCAAGAGACCCAGTACTTC
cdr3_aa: CASSLLTSGGSQETQYF

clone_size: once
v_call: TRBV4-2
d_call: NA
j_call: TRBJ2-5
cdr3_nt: TGTGCCAGCAGCCAAGATTTAGGGCAGGACTTCGGCGAGACCCAGTACTTC
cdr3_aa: CASSQDLGQDFGETQYF

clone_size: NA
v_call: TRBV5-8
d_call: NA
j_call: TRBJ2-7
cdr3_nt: TGTGCCAGCAGCGGTCGCGACGAGCAGTACTTC
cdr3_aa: CASSGRDEQYF

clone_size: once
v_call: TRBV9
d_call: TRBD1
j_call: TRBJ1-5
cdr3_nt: TGTGCCAGCAGCGGGACAGGGAGGAATCAGCCCCAGCATTTT
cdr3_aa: CASSGTGRNQPQHF

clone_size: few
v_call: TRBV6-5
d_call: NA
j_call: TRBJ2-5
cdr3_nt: TGTGCCAGCAGTTACCTCGGGGGAGTTGGAGAGACCCAGTACTTC
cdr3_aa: CASSYLGGVGETQYF

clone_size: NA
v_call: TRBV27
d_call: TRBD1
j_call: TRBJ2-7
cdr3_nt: TGTGCCAGCAGTGCCCGGGACAGGGGATCCTACGAGCAGTACTTC
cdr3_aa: CASSARDRGSYEQYF

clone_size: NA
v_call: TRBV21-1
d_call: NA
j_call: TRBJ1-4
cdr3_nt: TGTGCCAGCAGCAAAGCGGAGACAGGGGGCCCGAATGAAAAACTGTTTTTT
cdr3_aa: CASSKAETGGPNEKLFF

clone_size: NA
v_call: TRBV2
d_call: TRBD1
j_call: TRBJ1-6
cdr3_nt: TGTGCCAGCAAGGGACAGACAGGGGGTAATTCACCCCTCCACTTT
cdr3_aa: CASKGQTGGNSPLHF

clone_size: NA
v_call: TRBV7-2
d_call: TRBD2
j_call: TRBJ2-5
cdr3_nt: TGTGCCAGCAGCACTAGCGGGAATAGGGAGACCCAGTACTTC
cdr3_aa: CASSTSGNRETQYF

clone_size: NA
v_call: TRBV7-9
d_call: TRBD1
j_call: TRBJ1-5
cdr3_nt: TGTTCCAGCAGCTCCGGACAGGGGAATGGTCAGCCCCAGCATTTT
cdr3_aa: CSSSSGQGNGQPQHF

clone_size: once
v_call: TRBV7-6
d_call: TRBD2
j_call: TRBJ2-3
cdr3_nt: TGTGCCAGCAGCTCGGGACTAGCGGGCCCAGATACGCAGTATTTT
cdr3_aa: CASSSGLAGPDTQYF

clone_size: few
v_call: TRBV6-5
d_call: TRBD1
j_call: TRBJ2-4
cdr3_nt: TGTGCCAGCCGCCTCCATGGGACAGGGGAAAACATTCAGTACTTC
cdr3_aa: CASRLHGTGENIQYF

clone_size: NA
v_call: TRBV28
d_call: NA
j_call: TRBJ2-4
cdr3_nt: TGTGCCAGCAGTCGGGGACATTCTTCGTACTTC
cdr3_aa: CASSRGHSSYF

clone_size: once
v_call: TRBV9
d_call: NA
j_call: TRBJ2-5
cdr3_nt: TGTGCCAGCAGCGCCCCAGGGGTGTTGGCTCCAGAGACCCAGTACTTC
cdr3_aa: CASSAPGVLAPETQYF

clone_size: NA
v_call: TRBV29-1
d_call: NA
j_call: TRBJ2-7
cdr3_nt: TGCAGCGTTGAAGACGGAAGGACTTGGGAGCAGTACTTC
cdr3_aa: CSVEDGRTWEQYF

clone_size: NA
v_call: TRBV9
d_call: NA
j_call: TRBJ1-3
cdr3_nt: TGTGCCAGCAGCGCCGCGGGAAACACCATATATTTT
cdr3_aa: CASSAAGNTIYF

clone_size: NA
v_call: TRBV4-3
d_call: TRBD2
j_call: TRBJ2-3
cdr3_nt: TGCGCCAGCAGCCAAGATCCCAGCGGGGGACGCACAGATACGCAGTATTTT
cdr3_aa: CASSQDPSGGRTDTQYF

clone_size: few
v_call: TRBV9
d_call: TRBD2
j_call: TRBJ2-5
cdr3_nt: TGTGCCAGCAGCGTCGTCGGACTAGCGGGAACTCTGGGTGAGGAGACCCAGTACTTC
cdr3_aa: CASSVVGLAGTLGEETQYF

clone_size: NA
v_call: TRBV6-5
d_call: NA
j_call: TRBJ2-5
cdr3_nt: TGTGCCGGCAGTTCTGGGCCGGCCCAGTACTTC
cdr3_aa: CAGSSGPAQYF

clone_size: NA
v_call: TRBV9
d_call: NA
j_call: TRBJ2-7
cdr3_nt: TGTGCCAGCAGCTTCAGCGGGTTACCCTACGAGCAGTACTTC
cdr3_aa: CASSFSGLPYEQYF

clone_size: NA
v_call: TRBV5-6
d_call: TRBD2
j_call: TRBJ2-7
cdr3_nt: TGTGCCAGCAGTTCAGCGGGAGCCGTCTACGAGCAGTACTTC
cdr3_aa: CASSSAGAVYEQYF

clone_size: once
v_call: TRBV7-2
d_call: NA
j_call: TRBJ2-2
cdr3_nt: TGTGCCAGCAGTCGAGGACAGCCGCGGTCCGGGGAGCTGTTTTTT
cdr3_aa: CASSRGQPRSGELFF

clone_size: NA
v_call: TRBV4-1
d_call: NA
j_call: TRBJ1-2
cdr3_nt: TGCGCCAGCAGCCAAGATCCCGGGGAGGTCTATGGCTACACCTTC
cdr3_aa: CASSQDPGEVYGYTF

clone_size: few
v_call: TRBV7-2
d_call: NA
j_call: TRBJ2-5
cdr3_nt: TGTGCCAGCAGCTTAGAGTGGGGCGGGGAAGAGACCCAGTACTTC
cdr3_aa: CASSLEWGGEETQYF

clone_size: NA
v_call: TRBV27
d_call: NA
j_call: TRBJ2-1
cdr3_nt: TGTGCCAGCAGTTTATCGTTACCGAGGACCTACGCAGGGGAGCAGTTCTTC
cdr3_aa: CASSLSLPRTYAGEQFF

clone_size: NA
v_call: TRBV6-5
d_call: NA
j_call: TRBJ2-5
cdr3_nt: TGTGCCAGCAGTTACGGGCAGGGGCGAGAGACCCAGTACTTC
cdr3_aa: CASSYGQGRETQYF

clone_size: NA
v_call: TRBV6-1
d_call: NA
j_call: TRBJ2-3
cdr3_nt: TGTGCCAGCAGAGGAGGGGATACGCAGTATTTT
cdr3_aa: CASRGGDTQYF

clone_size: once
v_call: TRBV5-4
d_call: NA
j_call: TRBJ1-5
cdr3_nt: TGTGCCAGCAGCCGGGACTTGGGGAAAAATCAGCCCCAGCATTTT
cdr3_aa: CASSRDLGKNQPQHF

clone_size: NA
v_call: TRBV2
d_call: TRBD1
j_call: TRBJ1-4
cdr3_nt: TGTGCCAGCAGTGAAGCCTCCGGGACAGGGGCTGAAAAACTGTTTTTT
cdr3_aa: CASSEASGTGAEKLFF

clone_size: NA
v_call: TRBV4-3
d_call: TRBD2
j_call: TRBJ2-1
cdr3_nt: TGCGCCAGCAGCCAACTAGCGGGGTTTCTGGGTGAGCAGTTCTTC
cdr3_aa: CASSQLAGFLGEQFF

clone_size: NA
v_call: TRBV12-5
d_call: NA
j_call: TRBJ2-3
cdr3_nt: TGTGCTAGTGGTTTGACAGGGAAGAGAGATACGCAGTATTTT
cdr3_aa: CASGLTGKRDTQYF

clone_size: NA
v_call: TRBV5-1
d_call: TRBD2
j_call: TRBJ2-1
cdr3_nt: TGCGCCAGCAGCTTGTCTCCCCTGACTAGCGGTACCTACAATGAGCAGTTCTTC
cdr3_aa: CASSLSPLTSGTYNEQFF

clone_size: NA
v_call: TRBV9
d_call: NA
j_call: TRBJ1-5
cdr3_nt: TGTGCCAGCGGAGGGGGCAATCAGCCCCAGCATTTT
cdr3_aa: CASGGGNQPQHF

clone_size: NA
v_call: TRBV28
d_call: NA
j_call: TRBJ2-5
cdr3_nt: TGTGCCAGCAGCCCACCCCCGACAGGGAGGGAGACCCAGTACTTC
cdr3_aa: CASSPPPTGRETQYF

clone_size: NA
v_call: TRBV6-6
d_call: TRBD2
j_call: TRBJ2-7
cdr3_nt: TGTGCCAGCAGTTCTAGCGGGAGTAAGTCCTACGAGCAGTACTTC
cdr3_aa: CASSSSGSKSYEQYF

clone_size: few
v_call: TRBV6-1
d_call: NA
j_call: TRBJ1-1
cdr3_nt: TGTGCCACCCAGAATCCGGGAGCCAACACTGAAGCTTTCTTT
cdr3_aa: CATQNPGANTEAFF

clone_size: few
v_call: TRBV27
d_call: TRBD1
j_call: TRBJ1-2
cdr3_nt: TGTGCCAGCACCGACAGGGGCGCTTATGGCTACACCTTC
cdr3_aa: CASTDRGAYGYTF

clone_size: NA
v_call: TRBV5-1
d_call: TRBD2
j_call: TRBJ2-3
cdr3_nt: TGCGCCAGCAGCTTGGATCCGGGGGGGCCCACAGATACGCAGTATTTT
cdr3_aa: CASSLDPGGPTDTQYF

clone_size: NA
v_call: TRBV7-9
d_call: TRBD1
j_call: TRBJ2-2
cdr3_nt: TGTGCCAGCAGCGGACGGACAGGGGGATACACCGGGGAGCTGTTTTTT
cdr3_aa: CASSGRTGGYTGELFF

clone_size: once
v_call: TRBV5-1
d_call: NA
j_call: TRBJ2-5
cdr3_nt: TGCGCCAGCAGCTTGAGTTCAGGAGGCGAGACCCAGTACTTC
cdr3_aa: CASSLSSGGETQYF

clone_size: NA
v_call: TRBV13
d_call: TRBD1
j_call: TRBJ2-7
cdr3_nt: TGTGCCAGCAGCAGCCGCGGACAGGTCTTCCAGGAGCAGTACTTC
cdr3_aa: CASSSRGQVFQEQYF

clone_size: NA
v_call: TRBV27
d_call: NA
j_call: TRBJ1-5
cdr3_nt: TGTGCCAGCAGTTACACAGGGTTGTATCAGCCCCAGCATTTT
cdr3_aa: CASSYTGLYQPQHF

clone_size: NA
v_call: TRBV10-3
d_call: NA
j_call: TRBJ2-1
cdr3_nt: TGTGCCATCCTACCGGAGGGCCTCGGTGAGCAGTTCTTC
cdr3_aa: CAILPEGLGEQFF

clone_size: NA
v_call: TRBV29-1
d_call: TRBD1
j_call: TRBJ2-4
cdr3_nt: TGCAGCGTTGAAGGCGCGGACAGGGTGGGGAACATTCAGTACTTC
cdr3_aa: CSVEGADRVGNIQYF

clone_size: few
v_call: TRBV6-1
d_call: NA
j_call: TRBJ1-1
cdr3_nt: TGTGCCAGCAGTGAATTGGACAGCACTGAAGCTTTCTTT
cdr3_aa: CASSELDSTEAFF

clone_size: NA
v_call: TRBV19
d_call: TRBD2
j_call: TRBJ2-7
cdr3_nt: TGTGCCAGTAGGTCGCTGACTAGCGGGTACGAGCAGTACTTC
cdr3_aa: CASRSLTSGYEQYF

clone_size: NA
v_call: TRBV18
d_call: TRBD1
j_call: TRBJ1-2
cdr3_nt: TGTGCCAGCTCACCACCGTCGGACAGGGCCTATGGCTACACCTTC
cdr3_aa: CASSPPSDRAYGYTF